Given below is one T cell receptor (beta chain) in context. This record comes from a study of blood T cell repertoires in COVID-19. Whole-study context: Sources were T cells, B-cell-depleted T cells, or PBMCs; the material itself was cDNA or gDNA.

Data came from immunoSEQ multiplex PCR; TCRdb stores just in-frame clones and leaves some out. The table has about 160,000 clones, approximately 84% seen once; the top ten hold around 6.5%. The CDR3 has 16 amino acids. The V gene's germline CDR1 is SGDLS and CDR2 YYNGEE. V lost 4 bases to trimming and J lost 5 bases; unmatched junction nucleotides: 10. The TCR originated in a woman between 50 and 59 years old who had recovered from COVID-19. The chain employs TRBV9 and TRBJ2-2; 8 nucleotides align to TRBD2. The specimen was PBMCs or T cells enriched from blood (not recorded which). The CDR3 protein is CASSSRPSGRTGELFF. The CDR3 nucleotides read TGTGCCAGCAGCTCTAGGCCCAGCGGGAGAACCGGGGAGCTGTTTTTT.